These T cell receptor beta chains were read from a single sample in a study of cytomegalovirus exposure and HLA in healthy donors. Assay used: immunoSEQ multiplex PCR; TCRdb lists only in-frame clones, some missing. The sample has about 160,000 clones, approximately 75% seen once. Sequencing input: PBMCs. The receptors stem from a man aged 25 to 40 in good health and CMV-seropositive. Both conserved end residues are trimmed from each CDR3. The order of the fields is clone size, V gene, CDR3 protein. Part of the rows lack a size; the others show once, few, many or a class for expanded clones.

>NA|TRBV6-1
ASSEGVAGGGKADTQY
>NA|TRBV2
ASRGVKDVSYGYT
>few|TRBV30
AWKPSGGVETQY
>NA|TRBV27
ASSLLGGLNTGELF
>NA|TRBV9
ASSVSGLGNTIY
>NA|TRBV19
ASSLDRMNTEAF
>few|TRBV27
ASSLVRGTQETQY
>NA|TRBV2
ASREDRSSYNSPLH
>NA|TRBV5-4
ASSLDLQGANEKLF
>NA|TRBV13
ASSSTGSPLH